The 9 T cell receptor beta chains given below trace back to one sample, sequenced in a study of OX40 agonist ivuxolimab in advanced cancers. Produced via immunoSEQ multiplex PCR; TCRdb's table is partial and in-frame only. The table shows some 81,000 clones, with around four fifths occurring only once. The material was CD4+ or CD8+ T cells sorted from blood, obtained in a trial of the OX40 agonist ivuxolimab. The receptors were gathered from an adult with an advanced solid tumor such as melanoma, head and neck, liver or kidney cancer.

V is TRBV9 and J is TRBJ2-2; possibly TRBD1 for D (6 bases). The V end was cut by 5 bases, the J end by 5 bases, with 16 bases between. The CDR3 length is 15 residues. CDR1 and CDR2 (germline): SGDLS, YYNGEE. The CDR3 spells CASRKQGLRTGELFF. The CDR3 bases are TGTGCCAGCAGAAAACAGGGATTGAGAACCGGGGAGCTGTTTTTT.

The chain uses TRBV2 and TRBJ2-4; D not resolved. Trimming pared 4 bases from V and 6 bases from J, leaving 10 bases between. Germline V gene data show CDR1 as SNHLY and CDR2 as FYNNEI. The CDR3 consists of 13 residues. DNA of the CDR3: TGTGCCAGCAGTGTGATCAGAGGAAACATTCAGTACTTC. This gives the protein CASSVIRGNIQYF.

V and J are TRBV5-1 and TRBJ2-7, with 9 nucleotides matching TRBD2. CDR3 length: 16 residues. CDR1 and CDR2 from the germline V gene are SGHRS and YFSETQ. V lost 4 bases to trimming and J lost 0 bases; unmatched junction nucleotides: 8. The CDR3 here is CASSPRGGGDSYEQYF. CDR3 nucleotides: TGCGCCAGCAGCCCGAGAGGCGGGGGGGACTCCTACGAGCAGTACTTC.

This chain uses TRBV4-3 with TRBJ2-2; possible D gene TRBD1, 7 bases. CDR3 length equals 18 residues. Trimming removed 1 base at V and 4 bases at J, with 19 bases between. The germline gives CDR1 LGHNA, CDR2 YSLEER. The CDR3 reads CASSQGPPARGVTGELFF. As DNA, the CDR3 is TGCGCCAGCAGCCAAGGGCCGCCAGCCAGGGGGGTCACCGGGGAGCTGTTTTTT.

This clone was counted a few times. The chain is built from TRBV15 and TRBJ2-2, with 10 bases identical to TRBD1. The germline V gene has CDR1 LNHNV and CDR2 YYDKDF (reference sequence). The CDR3 length is 17 residues. V was clipped by 3 bases and J by 7 bases; unmatched bases: 11. Written as DNA, the CDR3 is TGTGCCACCAGCAGGCTGACGGGACAGGGGAGGGACGGGGAGCTGTTTTTT. Protein product: CATSRLTGQGRDGELFF.

The chain combines TRBV7-2 with TRBJ2-5; possible D gene TRBD1, 6 bases. The CDR3 is 14 residues long. The V end was cut by 2 bases, the J end by 9 bases, with 16 bases between. Germline loops: CDR1 SGHTA, CDR2 FQGNSA. The CDR3 DNA sequence: TGTGCCAGCAGCTTACGAGGGGGACAAGGGGCCCAGTACTTC. It is translated as CASSLRGGQGAQYF.

V is TRBV6-5 and J is TRBJ2-1; D not certain. Germline assignment: CDR1 MNHEY and CDR2 SVGAGI. Trimming removed 0 bases at V and 4 bases at J, with 10 bases between. The CDR3 is made up of 15 amino acids. The chain's CDR3 is CASSYSIIGYNEQFF. For the CDR3, the DNA is TGTGCCAGCAGTTACTCGATTATAGGTTACAATGAGCAGTTCTTC.

This chain connects TRBV11-3 to TRBJ2-7; a possible D gene is TRBD1 (5 bases). Germline values: CDR1 SGHNT, CDR2 YENEEA. CDR3 length: 11 amino acids. With 8 bases removed from V and 3 bases from J, the gap between germline ends came to 8 bases. CDR3 in amino acids: CASATGYEQYF. In DNA form, the CDR3 reads TGTGCCAGCGCAACAGGCTACGAGCAGTACTTC.

The rearrangement uses TRBV28 and TRBJ2-2, with a possible D match to TRBD2 (6 bases). Germline loops: CDR1 MDHEN, CDR2 SYDVKM. This CDR3 is built from 14 residues. Trimming shortened V by 8 bases and J by 4 bases, and 14 bases separated the two germline ends. The CDR3 spells CASGRQGITGELFF. The CDR3 DNA follows: TGTGCCAGCGGGAGGCAGGGAATCACCGGGGAGCTGTTTTTT.